These 9 T cell receptor beta chains were sequenced from one sample in a study of cytomegalovirus exposure and HLA in healthy donors. Primers: 60 Vbeta forward and 13 Jbeta reverse. Measured with immunoSEQ multiplex PCR; TCRdb has only the in-frame clones, and not every one. In the table there are around 150,000 clones, 75% to 80% of which are singletons. Specimen: PBMCs. Receptors were obtained from a woman aged 25-40 years in good health and CMV-seronegative.

The V and J genes are TRBV27 and TRBJ1-2; 10 bases align to TRBD1. The V gene's germline CDR1 is MNHEY and CDR2 SMNVEV (reference sequence). V shed 5 bases and J 8 bases; nucleotides not matched to a gene: 5. The CDR3 spans 13 residues. The CDR3 region has the DNA TGTGCCAGCAGTCCCCCGGACAGGGGGGGCTACACCTTC. Its protein product is CASSPPDRGGYTF.

The chain recombines TRBV5-1 with TRBJ2-1; TRBD1 matches at 7 bases. Germline V CDR1 and CDR2: SGHRS, YFSETQ. The CDR3 is 15 residues long. The V and J ends lost 4 bases and 4 bases, in that order; junction bases with no gene match: 8. The CDR3 sequence is CASSRDSNTYNEQFF. The CDR3 DNA sequence: TGCGCCAGCAGCCGGGACAGTAATACTTACAATGAGCAGTTCTTC.

CDR3 coding DNA: TGTGCCTGGAGCCGGAGGGTAGCGTTTGCCTACGAGCAGTACTTC. Translation: CAWSRRVAFAYEQYF. The chain couples TRBV30 to TRBJ2-7, with D possibly being TRBD2 (6 bases). The CDR3 has 15 amino acids. Per germline, CDR1 GTSNPN and CDR2 SVGIG (reference sequence). V was trimmed by 3 bases and J by 2 bases, leaving 17 bases between them.

This clone appeared a few times. The chain has TRBV11-2 and TRBJ2-1; 11 bases agree with TRBD2. The CDR3 has 17 residues. Germline CDR1 SGHAT, CDR2 FQNNGV. After removal of 1 base from V and 3 bases from J, the junction contained 5 bases not matched to a gene. The CDR3 region is CASSLGLAGGFYNEQFF. The CDR3 coding sequence is TGTGCCAGCAGCTTAGGGCTAGCGGGGGGTTTCTACAATGAGCAGTTCTTC.

The chain is built from TRBV5-4 and TRBJ1-6; TRBD1 matches 7 bases. Trimming cost V 4 bases and J 6 bases; bases outside gene matches: 4. CDR1 and CDR2 (germline): SGHNT, YYREEE (reference sequence). CDR3 length: 14 amino acids. The CDR3 bases are TGTGCCAGCAGCCAGACAGGGACTAATTCACCCCTCCACTTT. The encoded protein is CASSQTGTNSPLHF.

The chain uses TRBV9 and TRBJ2-2; D is unclear. This CDR3 is built from 14 residues. The ends were cut back, 2 bases at V and 8 bases at J, with 13 bases in the middle. Germline V lookup: CDR1 SGDLS, CDR2 YYNGEE. This chain's CDR3 is CASSVRYSEGELFF. Written as DNA, the CDR3 is TGTGCCAGCAGCGTTAGGTATTCGGAGGGGGAGCTGTTTTTT.

The V call is TRBV6-5, the J call TRBJ1-5; 7 nucleotides line up with TRBD1. This CDR3 region has 15 residues. Per germline, CDR1 MNHEY and CDR2 SVGAGI. Trimming took 6 bases from V and 2 from J; bases not matched to a gene: 7. The CDR3 nucleotides are TGTGCCAGCAGACGACAGGGCGTGGGCAATCAGCCCCAGCATTTT. Translating it yields CASRRQGVGNQPQHF.

This clone has more than one count but fewer than ten. The chain uses TRBV6-5 and TRBJ1-1; no definite D call. The CDR3 is 15 residues long. Germline CDR1 is MNHEY and CDR2 is SVGAGI. Trimming pared 0 bases from V and 4 bases from J, leaving 12 bases between. CDR3 nucleotides: TGTGCCAGCAGTTACTCGAGGGTTGAGAGCACTGAAGCTTTCTTT. Encoded protein: CASSYSRVESTEAFF.

This chain connects TRBV5-1 to TRBJ2-1; 7 nucleotides align to TRBD2. The J segment lost 2 bases and the V segment lost 0 bases, leaving 2 bases of the junction unmatched. This CDR3 spans 15 amino acids. The germline gives CDR1 SGHRS, CDR2 YFSETQ. CDR3 nucleotide sequence: TGCGCCAGCAGCTTGGTGGCGGGGGCCTACAATGAGCAGTTCTTC. It encodes CASSLVAGAYNEQFF.